Below, 27 T cell receptor beta chains from the same sample are listed, as sequenced in a study of naive and memory T cell subsets. TCR cDNA received a 3' ligated oligonucleotide that carried a UMI. The SP2 primer and nested alpha and beta constant region primers amplified ligated cDNA in four rounds. TCRdb ran MiXCR on the 5' RACE reads and lists one entry per CDR3 protein. Among about 62,000 distinct CDR3 sequences, around 8% were seen once, and the ten largest hold about 19%. The receptors here all came from a female donor in good health.

The chain links TRBV4-2 to TRBJ2-7, with D possibly matching TRBD1 (5 bases). Germline V lookup: CDR1 LGHNA, CDR2 YNFKEQ. Deletions cut 1 base from V and 1 base from J, with 8 bases between. This CDR3 has 14 amino acids. CDR3 amino acids: CASSQGQGSYEQYF. CDR3 nucleotide sequence: TGTGCCAGCAGCCAAGGGCAGGGATCCTACGAGCAGTACTTC.

J is TRBJ1-5 and V is TRBV19; D is unclear. Between the trimmed V and J ends, which lost 7 bases and 0 bases, there was a span of 16 bases. The CDR3 runs to 16 residues. In germline, CDR1 is LNHDA, CDR2 SQIVND (reference sequence). CDR3 sequence (DNA): TGTGCCAGTATCCGAGGTGGTCAGGATAGCAATCAGCCCCAGCATTTT. This sequence encodes CASIRGGQDSNQPQHF.

This clonotype was counted between two and nine times. The rearrangement joins TRBV20-1 to TRBJ2-7, with D possibly matching TRBD1 (5 bases). This CDR3 comprises 13 residues. Between the trimmed V and J ends, which lost 0 bases and 4 bases, there was a span of 10 bases. Per germline, CDR1 DFQATT and CDR2 SNEGSKA (reference sequence). The CDR3 nucleotides are TGCAGTGCTAGAGATGCGACAGCTTACGAGCAGTACTTC. It encodes CSARDATAYEQYF.

A few counts support this clonotype. J is TRBJ2-1 and V is TRBV11-1; weak D call: TRBD1 (6 bases). Germline V gives CDR1 SGHAT, CDR2 FQDESV (reference sequence). CDR3 length: 16 amino acids. The ends were cut back, 5 bases at V and 1 base at J, with 15 bases in the middle. CDR3 coding DNA: TGTGCCAGCAGCCTACAGACAGGAACATCCTACAATGAGCAGTTCTTC. It is translated as CASSLQTGTSYNEQFF.

This clonotype was found a few times. The chain links TRBV12-3 or TRBV12-4 to TRBJ1-4; no firm D call. The germline V and J ends were trimmed by 5 bases and 6 bases, with 10 bases remaining between them. This CDR3 contains 13 residues. This chain's CDR3 is CASSEDGYEKLFF. The CDR3 DNA reads as TGTGCCAGCAGTGAGGACGGATATGAAAAACTGTTTTTT.

This clonotype has a count of ten or more. The V call is TRBV19, the J call TRBJ2-4; 7 bases are shared with TRBD1. The length of the CDR3 is 15 residues. Germline V gene lookup returns CDR1 LNHDA and CDR2 SQIVND (reference sequence). The V and J ends lost 5 bases and 2 bases, in that order; junction bases with no gene match: 6. The CDR3 spells CASSEGGWSKNIQYF. Here the CDR3 DNA reads TGTGCCAGTAGTGAAGGGGGCTGGTCCAAAAACATTCAGTACTTC.

This clonotype showed up just a few times. The CDR3 coding sequence is TGTGCCAGCACCCGACAATCTACTAGCGGTACAGATACGCAGTATTTT. Translating gives CASTRQSTSGTDTQYF. This chain connects TRBV6-1 to TRBJ2-3, with 8 nucleotides matching TRBD2. V dropped 7 bases and J dropped 3; count of bases not matched to a gene: 12. Per germline, CDR1 MNHNS and CDR2 SASEGT. The CDR3 is 16 residues long.

This clonotype was found a few times. Written as DNA, the CDR3 is TGCAGCGTTGAGGCTAGCGGGAGCAATGAGCAGTTCTTC. Residues: CSVEASGSNEQFF. V usage is TRBV29-1 and J usage is TRBJ2-1, with 10 bases aligning to TRBD2. Germline V gives CDR1 SQVTM, CDR2 ANQGSEA. The J segment lost 6 bases and the V segment lost 3 bases, leaving 2 bases of the junction unmatched. This CDR3 comprises 13 residues.

CDR3 residues: CASSLAAEETQYF. The CDR3 nucleotides read TGTGCCAGCAGTCTCGCCGCGGAAGAGACCCAGTACTTC. V and J are TRBV27 and TRBJ2-5, with D unclear. This CDR3 region has 13 residues. Deletions cut 5 bases from V and 3 bases from J, with 10 bases between. Germline V gives CDR1 MNHEY, CDR2 SMNVEV (reference sequence).

This clonotype was counted between two and nine times. This chain uses TRBV12-3 or TRBV12-4 with TRBJ1-1, with D hard to call. This CDR3 is 15 amino acids long. Trimming took off 4 bases at V and 1 base at J, with 13 bases between the two ends. In nucleotides, the CDR3 is TGTGCCAGCAGTTCGGCGGACTGGGAGAACACTGAAGCTTTCTTT. Translating gives CASSSADWENTEAFF.

This clonotype was seen more than once but under ten times. The chain employs TRBV28 and TRBJ1-2; 10 nucleotides line up with TRBD1. CDR1 MDHEN and CDR2 SYDVKM come from the germline V gene. This CDR3 has 15 residues. V shed 5 bases and J 5 bases; nucleotides not matched to a gene: 8. CDR3 loop: CASSRDRGLGYGYTF. CDR3 nucleotide sequence: TGTGCCAGCAGTCGGGACAGGGGACTAGGGTATGGCTACACCTTC.

The V gene is TRBV7-8, the J gene TRBJ1-2, with 8 positions matching TRBD1. The CDR3 totals 15 residues. The germline CDR1 and CDR2 sequences are SGHVS and FQNEAQ. J was trimmed by 3 bases and V by 6 bases; bases with no gene match: 9. The CDR3 bases are TGTGCCAGCAGTGCCGGGACAGGATCATACTATGGCTACACCTTC. Protein: CASSAGTGSYYGYTF.

The chain recombines TRBV6-6 with TRBJ2-3; 7 nucleotides match TRBD2. Germline V gene data show CDR1 as MNHNY and CDR2 as SVGAGI (reference sequence). Unmatched junction bases numbered 23, after V lost 0 bases and J lost 14 bases. There are 18 residues in the CDR3. The CDR3, as DNA: TGTGCCAGCAGTTACTCGAGGCGGGACCGCGGGGGAGCGGCTGACGGGTATTTT. It yields the protein CASSYSRRDRGGAADGYF.

This clonotype was recorded at least ten times. J is TRBJ1-2 and V is TRBV6-1; D remains ambiguous. V was cut by 0 bases and J by 1 base, with 9 bases left in between. The CDR3 has 15 amino acids. Germline CDR1 MNHNS, CDR2 SASEGT. The CDR3 DNA sequence: TGTGCCAGCAGTGAAGCGGTGAAGCTTAACTATGGCTACACCTTC. It yields the protein CASSEAVKLNYGYTF.

J is TRBJ1-1 and V is TRBV6-5; no definite D call. V was clipped by 5 bases and J by 3 bases, with 16 bases between them. The germline V gene has CDR1 MNHEY and CDR2 SVGAGI. The CDR3 has 15 residues. The chain's CDR3 is CASSKEGGAYTEAFF. The CDR3 DNA is TGTGCCAGCAGTAAAGAGGGAGGCGCGTACACTGAAGCTTTCTTT.

The gene calls are TRBV20-1 and TRBJ2-7; 7 bases are shared with TRBD1. V shed 3 bases, J shed 0 bases, and the junction held 5 bases outside the gene matches. CDR3 length: 14 amino acids. The V gene's germline CDR1 is DFQATT and CDR2 SNEGSKA (reference sequence). DNA of the CDR3: TGCAGTGCTAGTATCGGACAGGCCTCCTACGAGCAGTACTTC. It codes for CSASIGQASYEQYF.

This clonotype turned up a few times. The chain joins TRBV3-1 to TRBJ2-2; 9 positions match TRBD2. Germline loops: CDR1 LGHDT, CDR2 YNNKEL (reference sequence). The CDR3 runs to 16 residues. V was pared by 3 bases and J by 5 bases, with 7 bases of the junction left unmatched. CDR3 DNA: TGTGCCAGCAGCCACGGGACTAGCACTATGACCGGGGAGCTGTTTTTT. Translation gives CASSHGTSTMTGELFF.

With respect to this clonotype: This may stem from a read error, because a much larger clone lies one nucleotide away. The rearrangement uses TRBV10-3 and TRBJ1-5; 8 positions agree with TRBD1. The CDR3 is 14 amino acids. Per the germline V gene, CDR1 is ENHRY and CDR2 is SYGVKD. CDR3 region: CAISHTGGHQPQNF. Written as DNA, the CDR3 is TGTGCCATCAGTCATACAGGGGGGCATCAGCCCCAGAATTTT.

CDR3 DNA sequence: TGTGCCAGCAGCCCCATAGGGAACACCGGGGAGCTGTTTTTT. It specifies CASSPIGNTGELFF. The chain uses TRBV11-2 and TRBJ2-2; no definite D call. The CDR3 is 14 residues long. Germline values: CDR1 SGHAT, CDR2 FQNNGV. V was clipped by 5 bases and J by 1 base, with 8 bases between them. Drawing the rest from reference TRBV11-2 and TRBJ2-2, the complete variable domain is EAGVAQSPRYKIIEKRQSVAFWCNPISGHATLYWYQQILGQGPKLLIQFQNNGVVDDSQLPKDRFSAERLKGVDSTLKIQPAKLEDSAVYLCASSPIGNTGELFFGEGSRLTVL.

This clonotype was detected ten times or more. The CDR3 spells CASSLNTAENTIYF. CDR3 nucleotides: TGCGCCAGCAGCTTGAACACCGCTGAAAACACCATATATTTT. The rearrangement joins TRBV5-1 to TRBJ1-3, with D uncertain. Trimming stripped 1 base from V and 6 bases from J, with 11 bases between. The CDR3 is 14 residues long. CDR1 and CDR2 (germline): SGHRS, YFSETQ.

This clonotype was observed at least ten times. The CDR3 region is CASSPADRGNEQFF. CDR3 bases: TGTGCCAGCAGCCCAGCGGACAGGGGGAATGAGCAGTTCTTC. The V gene is TRBV3-1, the J gene TRBJ2-1, with 10 nucleotides matching TRBD1. Germline loops: CDR1 LGHDT, CDR2 YNNKEL (reference sequence). The junction had 4 bases not matched to a gene; V was cut back by 4 bases and J by 7 bases. This CDR3 comprises 14 residues.

The rearrangement joins TRBV19 to TRBJ2-7; D might be TRBD2 (6 bases). The ends were cut back, 5 bases at V and 0 bases at J, with 11 bases in the middle. The CDR3 is 14 residues long. CDR1 and CDR2 from the germline V gene are LNHDA and SQIVND (reference sequence). In nucleotides, the CDR3 is TGTGCCAGTAGTCGGGACTTCGTCTCCTACGAGCAGTACTTC. This codes for CASSRDFVSYEQYF.

This clonotype was detected many times. The CDR3 loop is CASSSSSGANVLTF. In nucleotides, the CDR3 is TGTGCCAGCAGCTCTAGCTCTGGGGCCAACGTCCTGACTTTC. The chain joins TRBV27 to TRBJ2-6; D is ambiguous. The V end lost 6 bases, the J end lost 0 bases, and 6 bases lay between the germline ends. Germline CDR1 reads MNHEY; CDR2 reads SMNVEV (reference sequence). This CDR3 region has 14 residues. Together with reference TRBV27 and TRBJ2-6, the CDR3 gives the full variable domain: EAQVTQNPRYLITVTGKKLTVTCSQNMNHEYMSWYRQDPGLGLRQIYYSMNVEVTDKGDVPEGYKVSRKEKRNFPLILESPSPNQTSLYFCASSSSSGANVLTFGAGSRLTVL.

The V gene is TRBV18, the J gene TRBJ2-1; 14 nucleotides align to TRBD2. The length of the CDR3 is 17 residues. The ends lost 6 bases at V and 7 bases at J; junction bases unmatched: 11. In germline, CDR1 is KGHSH, CDR2 LQKENI. CDR3 nucleotide sequence: TGTGCCAGCTCCCCCCCGGGACTAGCGGGAGAAGGAAATGAGCAGTTCTTC. This encodes CASSPPGLAGEGNEQFF.

With respect to this clonotype: A read error may account for a junction end that differs from germline. The rearrangement joins TRBV4-2 to TRBJ2-3; 9 nucleotides match TRBD2. From germline, CDR1 is LGHNA and CDR2 YNFKEQ. The CDR3 covers 15 residues. This CDR3 reads CASSPKAGGGDTRYF. DNA of the CDR3: TGTGCCAGCAGCCCCAAAGCGGGAGGAGGAGATACGCGGTATTTT.

The rearrangement uses TRBV15 and TRBJ1-1; TRBD1 might be the D (6 bases). Between the trimmed V and J ends, which lost 1 base and 4 bases, there was a span of 16 bases. This CDR3 comprises 16 residues. CDR1 is LNHNV and CDR2 is YYDKDF in the germline V gene (reference sequence). CDR3 DNA sequence: TGTGCCACCAGCAGAGCGCAAGGTGTCAGGGGCACTGAAGCTTTCTTT. It specifies CATSRAQGVRGTEAFF.

V usage is TRBV10-3 and J usage is TRBJ2-1; TRBD2 matches at 10 bases. V gave up 4 bases and J gave up 8 bases; unmatched junction bases: 8. The CDR3 extends over 15 amino acids. From germline, CDR1 is ENHRY and CDR2 SYGVKD. The CDR3 loop is CAISGTSGANHEQFF. DNA for the CDR3: TGTGCCATCAGTGGAACTAGCGGGGCGAACCATGAGCAGTTCTTC.